These T cell receptor beta chains were read from a single sample in a study of cytomegalovirus exposure and HLA in healthy donors. Clones were read by immunoSEQ multiplex PCR, and TCRdb kept only the in-frame ones, dropping some. The table shows 250,000 to 350,000 clones, with around 86% occurring only once. The sample taken for sequencing was PBMCs. The receptors shown here come from a woman in her late teens or twenties in good health and CMV-seronegative. Both conserved end residues are part of each CDR3. D genes are given only for firm matches. Size is omitted from some rows. Given values are once, few, many or a class for expanded clones.

d_gene	abundance	v_gene	j_gene	CDR3aa	CDR3nt
TRBD1	-	TRBV2	TRBJ2-5	CASVLLQGALETQYF	TGTGCCAGCGTCTTGCTACAGGGGGCCTTGGAGACCCAGTACTTC
TRBD2	-	TRBV4-3	TRBJ2-1	CATRTSGRDEQFF	TGCGCCACTCGGACTAGCGGGAGGGATGAGCAGTTCTTC
-	once	TRBV30	TRBJ2-1	CAWSGQTSSPEQFF	TGTGCCTGGAGTGGACAGACTAGTAGCCCTGAGCAGTTCTTC
-	-	TRBV7-9	TRBJ2-5	CASTPDQRETQYF	TGTGCCAGCACACCCGATCAGAGGGAGACCCAGTACTTC
TRBD1	-	TRBV28	TRBJ1-5	CASNEQGYNQPQHF	TGTGCCAGCAATGAACAGGGGTACAATCAGCCCCAGCATTTT
-	-	TRBV4-1	TRBJ1-5	CASSLDGYQPQHF	TGCGCCAGCAGCCTCGACGGGTATCAGCCCCAGCATTTT
-	-	TRBV9	TRBJ2-7	CASSVGTGQKHEQYF	TGTGCCAGCAGCGTAGGGACTGGACAGAAACACGAGCAGTACTTC
-	-	TRBV2	TRBJ2-1	CATITTRSSEQFF	TGTGCCACCATTACGACTAGGTCAAGTGAGCAGTTCTTC
-	once	TRBV28	TRBJ2-1	CASSLWAGLYNEQFF	TGTGCCAGCAGTTTATGGGCAGGGTTATACAATGAGCAGTTCTTC
-	many	TRBV4-3	TRBJ2-7	CASSQDLTNYEQYF	TGCGCCAGCAGCCAAGATCTTACAAACTACGAGCAGTACTTC
-	-	TRBV5-1	TRBJ2-2	CASSPSNRAGELFF	TGCGCCAGCAGCCCATCCAACAGGGCCGGGGAGCTGTTTTTT
TRBD2	-	TRBV9	TRBJ2-1	CASSVRLSPTSGAPYNEQFF	TGTGCCAGCAGCGTCAGGCTCTCCCCGACTAGCGGAGCTCCCTACAATGAGCAGTTCTTC
-	-	TRBV28	TRBJ2-7	CASSRGTNYEQYF	TGTGCCAGCAGCCGGGGGACCAACTACGAGCAGTACTTC
TRBD1	-	TRBV5-8	TRBJ1-4	CASSRRNRGANEKLFF	TGTGCCAGCAGCAGAAGAAACAGGGGAGCTAATGAAAAACTGTTTTTT
-	few	TRBV7-2	TRBJ2-3	CASSPRLVGDTQYF	TGTGCCAGCAGCCCCCGACTAGTGGGGGATACGCAGTATTTT
TRBD1	-	TRBV28	TRBJ1-1	CASSNPTGTGTEAFF	TGTGCCAGCAGCAACCCGACAGGGACAGGGACTGAAGCTTTCTTT
TRBD1	few	TRBV4-2	TRBJ2-2	CASSPSLSGTGVTGELFF	TGTGCCAGCAGCCCAAGCCTCTCCGGGACAGGGGTAACCGGGGAGCTGTTTTTT
TRBD2	-	TRBV6-5	TRBJ2-7	CASSYGGEGSYEQYF	TGTGCCAGCAGTTACGGGGGGGAGGGCTCCTACGAGCAGTACTTC
TRBD2	-	TRBV2	TRBJ2-7	CASKRTSGIYEQYF	TGTGCCAGCAAGCGGACTAGCGGGATCTACGAGCAGTACTTC
-	-	TRBV18	TRBJ2-7	CASSPYILNSYEQYF	TGTGCCAGCTCACCGTACATCCTTAACTCCTACGAGCAGTACTTC
TRBD1	-	TRBV6-5	TRBJ2-3	CASSSGTGVTDTQYF	TGTGCCAGCAGTTCCGGGACAGGGGTCACAGATACGCAGTATTTT
-	-	TRBV5-4	TRBJ2-1	CASSLPFRNEQFF	TGTGCCAGCAGTCTCCCCTTCCGGAATGAGCAGTTCTTC
TRBD1	-	TRBV30	TRBJ2-1	CAWKGQGPNEQFF	TGTGCCTGGAAGGGACAGGGTCCAAATGAGCAGTTCTTC
TRBD2	-	TRBV15	TRBJ2-5	CATSRDGLAPQETQYF	TGTGCCACCAGCAGAGATGGACTAGCGCCTCAAGAGACCCAGTACTTC
TRBD1	-	TRBV11-2	TRBJ1-3	CASSFLTGGEIGNTIYF	TGTGCCAGCAGCTTTCTCACAGGGGGCGAAATTGGAAACACCATATATTTT
TRBD1	-	TRBV5-6	TRBJ1-5	CASSPGTGNQPQHF	TGTGCCAGCAGCCCCGGGACAGGCAATCAGCCCCAGCATTTT
TRBD1	-	TRBV6-1	TRBJ2-7	CAICRGGQAEQYF	TGTGCCATATGCAGAGGGGGACAGGCCGAGCAGTACTTC
-	-	TRBV9	TRBJ2-3	CASSVSADTQYF	TGTGCCAGCAGCGTATCAGCAGATACGCAGTATTTT
TRBD1	-	TRBV9	TRBJ1-2	CASSPGTGVGGYTF	TGTGCCAGCAGCCCGGGGACAGGGGTCGGGGGCTACACCTTC
TRBD1	-	TRBV7-8	TRBJ1-2	CASSLATLPGGNYGYTF	TGTGCCAGCAGCTTAGCCACCCTACCAGGGGGAAACTATGGCTACACCTTC
-	-	TRBV19	TRBJ1-2	CASSVQGSNYGYTF	TGTGCCAGTAGTGTACAGGGCAGCAACTATGGCTACACCTTC
-	-	TRBV28	TRBJ2-5	CASSPADSWETQYF	TGTGCCAGCAGTCCCGCCGACAGTTGGGAGACCCAGTACTTC
-	once	TRBV6-4	TRBJ1-5	CASSETGGQPQHF	TGTGCCAGCAGCGAGACGGGTGGTCAGCCCCAGCATTTT
-	-	TRBV14	TRBJ1-1	CASSFVEDSTEAFF	TGTGCCAGCAGCTTCGTAGAGGACTCCACTGAAGCTTTCTTT
TRBD2	-	TRBV11-2	TRBJ2-7	CASSVDLAGGYEQYF	TGTGCCAGCAGCGTGGACCTAGCGGGAGGCTACGAGCAGTACTTC
TRBD1	-	TRBV19	TRBJ2-7	CASSTGQGLYEQYF	TGTGCCAGTAGTACGGGACAGGGCTTATACGAGCAGTACTTC
TRBD1	few	TRBV5-1	TRBJ1-4	CASSLGQGNEKLFF	TGCGCCAGCAGCTTGGGACAGGGAAATGAAAAACTGTTTTTT
TRBD2	-	TRBV29-1	TRBJ2-1	CSVEALAGVSSGFGFF	TGCAGCGTTGAGGCACTAGCGGGAGTCAGCTCGGGGTTTGGGTTCTTC
TRBD1	-	TRBV7-2	TRBJ2-4	CASSSGQGASKNIQYF	TGTGCCAGCAGCTCCGGACAGGGTGCGTCCAAAAACATTCAGTACTTC
TRBD2	-	TRBV18	TRBJ2-1	CASSPPRNGRDSYNEQFF	TGTGCCAGCTCACCACCGAGAAACGGGAGGGACTCCTACAATGAGCAGTTCTTC
TRBD2	-	TRBV6-5	TRBJ2-1	CASSQGTSGSNEQFF	TGTGCCAGCAGTCAGGGGACTAGCGGGAGTAATGAGCAGTTCTTC
TRBD1	-	TRBV10-1	TRBJ1-2	CARSPNLPGDRGGYGYTF	TGCGCCAGGTCCCCAAACCTTCCCGGGGACAGGGGAGGGTATGGCTACACCTTC
-	-	TRBV9	TRBJ1-2	CASSPTTGNYGYTF	TGTGCCAGCAGCCCAACGACCGGGAACTATGGCTACACCTTC
TRBD1	once	TRBV6-6	TRBJ1-4	CASSSLTGLLFF	TGTGCCAGCAGTTCCTTGACAGGGCTGCTGTTTTTT
TRBD1	-	TRBV5-1	TRBJ2-7	CASSHPGQGDYEQYF	TGCGCCAGCAGCCACCCGGGACAGGGAGACTACGAGCAGTACTTC
TRBD1	-	TRBV28	TRBJ1-5	CASSTGTGAHQPQHF	TGTGCCAGCAGTACCGGGACAGGGGCCCATCAGCCCCAGCATTTT
-	-	TRBV6-5	TRBJ2-3	CASSSVTGEDTQYF	TGTGCCAGCAGTTCCGTAACGGGAGAAGATACGCAGTATTTT
TRBD1	once	TRBV30	TRBJ2-3	CAWSSGGADTQYF	TGTGCCTGGAGCTCAGGGGGCGCAGATACGCAGTATTTT
-	-	TRBV5-1	TRBJ1-1	CASSQTPGGEAFF	TGCGCCAGCAGCCAAACCCCGGGGGGTGAAGCTTTCTTT
TRBD1	-	TRBV6-1	TRBJ2-2	CASSPTGYTGELFF	TGTGCCAGCAGTCCGACAGGGTACACCGGGGAGCTGTTTTTT
TRBD1	-	TRBV5-4	TRBJ2-7	CASSKGQGIAYEQYF	TGTGCCAGCAGCAAGGGACAGGGGATCGCCTACGAGCAGTACTTC
TRBD2	once	TRBV7-3	TRBJ2-1	CASSLASGRAENEQFF	TGTGCCAGCAGCTTGGCTAGCGGGAGGGCCGAGAATGAGCAGTTCTTC
TRBD2	-	TRBV5-4	TRBJ2-3	CASSLSSGSTDTQYF	TGTGCCAGCAGCCTGTCTAGCGGGAGCACAGATACGCAGTATTTT
TRBD1	-	TRBV18	TRBJ1-5	CASSPSGQGTNQPQHF	TGTGCCAGCTCACCATCGGGACAGGGGACCAATCAGCCCCAGCATTTT
TRBD1	few	TRBV6-4	TRBJ2-5	CASSPGQGGVETQYF	TGTGCCAGCAGCCCGGGACAGGGGGGTGTAGAGACCCAGTACTTC
TRBD2	-	TRBV7-9	TRBJ2-5	CASSFGTSGRAVETQYF	TGTGCCAGCAGCTTCGGGACTAGCGGGAGGGCCGTGGAGACCCAGTACTTC